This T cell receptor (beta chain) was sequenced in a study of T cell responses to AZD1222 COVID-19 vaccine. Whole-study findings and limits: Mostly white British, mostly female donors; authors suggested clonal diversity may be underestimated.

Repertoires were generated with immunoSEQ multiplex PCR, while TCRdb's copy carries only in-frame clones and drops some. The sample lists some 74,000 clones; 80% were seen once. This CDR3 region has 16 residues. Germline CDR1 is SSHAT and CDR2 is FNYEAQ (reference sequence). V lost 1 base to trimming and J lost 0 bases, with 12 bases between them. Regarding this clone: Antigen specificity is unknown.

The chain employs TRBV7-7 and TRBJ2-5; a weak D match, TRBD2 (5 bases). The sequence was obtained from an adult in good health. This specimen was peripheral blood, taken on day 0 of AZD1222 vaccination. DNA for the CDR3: TGTGCCAGCAGCTTAGGACTAAACCCGTACCAAGAGACCCAGTACTTC. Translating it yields CASSLGLNPYQETQYF.